This T cell receptor beta chain stems from a study of T cells in Graves' hyperthyroidism and ophthalmopathy. Study results and limitations: Within blood appeared most thyroid clonotypes that had expanded above 0.001. In simple terms, a model built on 13 V-J features told ophthalmopathy apart from stable hyperthyroidism.

About this clonotype itself: What it recognizes is unknown.

Amplified TCR beta CDR3 regions derived from RNA transcripts. A set of HTBI primers served as the primers for a first-round RT-PCR of the TCR CDR3. TCRdb reanalysed the multiplex PCR reads using MiXCR and keeps one entry per CDR3 protein. In the table there are 250,000 to 300,000 distinct CDR3 sequences, roughly a fifth of which are singletons. The CDR3 length is 14 residues. CDR1 is LNHDA, CDR2 SQIVND, per germline (reference sequence). Trimming stripped 5 bases from V and 3 bases from J, with 10 bases between. The V gene is TRBV19, the J gene TRBJ2-2; D unresolved. This receptor was taken from a man in his fifties with Graves' ophthalmopathy. The specimen sequenced was blood. CDR3 sequence: CASSPSYYTGELFF. The CDR3 region has the DNA TGTGCCAGTAGTCCGTCGTACTACACCGGGGAGCTGTTTTTT. The full variable domain, its missing parts supplied by reference TRBV19 and TRBJ2-2, is DGGITQSPKYLFRKEGQNVTLSCEQNLNHDAMYWYRQDPGQGLRLIYYSQIVNDFQKGDIAEGYSVSREKKESFPLTVTSAQKNPTAFYLCASSPSYYTGELFFGEGSRLTVL.